This T cell receptor beta chain stems from a study of cytomegalovirus exposure and HLA in healthy donors. A word on this clone: Its specificity is not known.

Clones were read by immunoSEQ multiplex PCR, and TCRdb kept only the in-frame ones, dropping some. The table lists about 150,000 clones, about 88% of them singletons. Study-level results: In vitro experiments confirmed that three CMV-associated chains were specific for CMV antigens.

The length of the CDR3 is 11 residues. Germline CDR1 MNHNS, CDR2 SASEGT. The V end was cut by 7 bases, the J end by 4 bases, with 8 bases between. V gene TRBV6-1 combines with J gene TRBJ2-7; a possible D gene is TRBD2 (5 bases). Input material: PBMCs. The TCR was taken from a man younger than 30 in good health and CMV-seropositive. CDR3 sequence: CASILAYEQYF. CDR3 DNA: TGTGCCAGCATCCTAGCATACGAGCAGTACTTC.